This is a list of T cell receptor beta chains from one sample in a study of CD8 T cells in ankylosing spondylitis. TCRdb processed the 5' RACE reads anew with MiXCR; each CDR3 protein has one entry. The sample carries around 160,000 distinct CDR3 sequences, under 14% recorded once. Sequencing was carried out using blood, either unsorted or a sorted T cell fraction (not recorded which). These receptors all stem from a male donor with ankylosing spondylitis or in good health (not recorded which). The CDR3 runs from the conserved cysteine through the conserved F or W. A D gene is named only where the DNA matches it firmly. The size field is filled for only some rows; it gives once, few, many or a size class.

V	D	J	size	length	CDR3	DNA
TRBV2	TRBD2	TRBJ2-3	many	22	CASSGPASGPDLGAKRTDTQYF	TGTGCCAGCAGTGGGCCGGCTAGCGGGCCCGATCTAGGGGCTAAACGCACAGATACGCAGTATTTT
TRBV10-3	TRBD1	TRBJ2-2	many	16	CAISERGQGANGELFF	TGTGCCATCAGTGAACGTGGACAGGGGGCTAACGGGGAGCTGTTTTTT
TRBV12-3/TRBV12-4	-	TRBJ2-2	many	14	CASNLQGGIGELFF	TGTGCCAGCAACCTCCAGGGGGGGATCGGGGAGCTGTTTTTT
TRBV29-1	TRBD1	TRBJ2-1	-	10	CSAGTDGQFF	TGCAGCGCCGGGACAGATGGGCAGTTCTTC
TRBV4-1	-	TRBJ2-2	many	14	CASSQTRFTGELFF	TGCGCCAGCAGCCAAACTAGATTCACCGGGGAGCTGTTTTTT
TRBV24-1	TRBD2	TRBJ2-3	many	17	CATREVLAGLSTDTQYF	TGTGCCACCAGAGAAGTCCTAGCGGGTCTTAGCACAGATACGCAGTATTTT
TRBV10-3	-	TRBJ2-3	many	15	CAISPGITDTDTQYF	TGTGCCATCAGTCCTGGGATTACTGACACAGATACGCAGTATTTT
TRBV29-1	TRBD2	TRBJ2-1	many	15	CSVASAGGYYNEQFF	TGCAGCGTGGCTTCAGCGGGAGGGTACTACAATGAGCAGTTCTTC
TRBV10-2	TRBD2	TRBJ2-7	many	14	CASRAGGSSGGQYF	TGCGCCAGCAGAGCGGGAGGGAGTTCGGGCGGGCAGTACTTC
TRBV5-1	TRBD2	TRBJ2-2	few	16	CASSLGLAANTGELFF	TGCGCCAGCAGCTTGGGGCTAGCGGCGAACACCGGGGAGCTGTTTTTT
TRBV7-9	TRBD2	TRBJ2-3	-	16	CASSNSGTRRQDTQYF	TGTGCCAGCAGCAACTCCGGGACTAGGAGGCAAGATACGCAGTATTTT
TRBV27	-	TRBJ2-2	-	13	CASSLSQTGELFF	TGTGCCAGCAGTTTGTCACAGACCGGGGAGCTGTTTTTT
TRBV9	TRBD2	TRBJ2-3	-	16	CASSEAGGPGTDTQYF	TGTGCCAGCAGCGAAGCGGGGGGGCCCGGTACAGATACGCAGTATTTT
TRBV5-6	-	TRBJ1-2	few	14	CASSLATGSYGYTF	TGTGCCAGCAGCTTGGCTACAGGAAGCTATGGCTACACCTTC
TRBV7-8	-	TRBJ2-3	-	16	CASSLAERQVWDTQYF	TGTGCCAGCAGCTTAGCGGAGAGGCAGGTTTGGGATACGCAGTATTTT
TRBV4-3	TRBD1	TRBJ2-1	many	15	CASSQGQGPNNEQFF	TGCGCCAGCAGCCAAGGACAGGGGCCGAACAATGAGCAGTTCTTC
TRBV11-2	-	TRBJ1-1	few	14	CASSTGHQNTEAFF	TGTGCCAGCAGCACGGGACATCAGAACACTGAAGCTTTCTTT
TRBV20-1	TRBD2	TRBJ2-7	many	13	CSAMGLATYEQYF	TGCAGTGCTATGGGACTAGCCACTTACGAGCAGTACTTC
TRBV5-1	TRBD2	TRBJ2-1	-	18	CASSLRTGTSGSRNEQFF	TGCGCCAGCAGCTTGCGGACCGGGACTAGCGGGAGTAGGAATGAGCAGTTCTTC
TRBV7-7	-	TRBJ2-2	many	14	CASSLHKNTGELFF	TGTGCCAGCAGCTTACACAAGAACACCGGGGAGCTGTTTTTT
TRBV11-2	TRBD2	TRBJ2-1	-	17	CASSFASGYSSYNEQFF	TGTGCCAGCAGCTTTGCTAGCGGTTATTCTTCCTACAATGAGCAGTTCTTC
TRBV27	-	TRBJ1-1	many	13	CASHKSSGTEAFF	TGTGCCAGCCATAAATCCTCCGGGACAGAAGCTTTCTTT
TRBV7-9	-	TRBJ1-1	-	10	CASSVGEAFF	TGTGCCAGCAGCGTCGGTGAAGCTTTCTTT
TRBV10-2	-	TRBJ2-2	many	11	CASSQGGELFF	TGCGCCAGCAGTCAGGGAGGGGAGCTGTTTTTT
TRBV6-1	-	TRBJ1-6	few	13	CASSGHSNSPLHF	TGTGCCAGCAGTGGACATAGCAATTCACCCCTCCACTTT
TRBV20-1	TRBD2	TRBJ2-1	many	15	CSARQQRGGKNEQFF	TGCAGTGCTAGACAGCAGCGGGGGGGCAAGAATGAGCAGTTCTTC
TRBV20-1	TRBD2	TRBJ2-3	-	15	CSASEIAGGTDTQYF	TGCAGTGCTAGTGAGATAGCGGGGGGCACAGATACGCAGTATTTT
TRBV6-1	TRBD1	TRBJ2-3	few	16	CASRARTGIGTDTQYF	TGTGCCAGCAGGGCACGGACAGGGATTGGCACAGATACGCAGTATTTT
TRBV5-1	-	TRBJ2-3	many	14	CASTSFDSSDTQYF	TGCGCCAGCACCTCGTTCGATTCGTCCGATACGCAGTATTTT
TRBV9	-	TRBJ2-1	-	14	CASKTGTHDNEQFF	TGTGCCAGCAAAACCGGGACTCACGACAATGAGCAGTTCTTC
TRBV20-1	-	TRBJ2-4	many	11	CSAMYKNIQYF	TGCAGTGCTATGTACAAAAACATTCAGTACTTC
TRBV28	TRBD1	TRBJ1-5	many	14	CASSTGQVGQPQHF	TGTGCCAGCAGTACGGGACAGGTAGGTCAGCCCCAGCATTTT
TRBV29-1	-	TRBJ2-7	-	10	CSVEVDGQYF	TGCAGCGTTGAAGTCGACGGGCAGTACTTC
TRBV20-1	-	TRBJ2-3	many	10	CSARRDTQYF	TGCAGTGCTAGGCGAGATACGCAGTATTTT
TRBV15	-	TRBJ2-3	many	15	CATSRDRRFTDTQYF	TGTGCCACCAGCAGAGATCGGCGGTTCACAGATACGCAGTATTTT
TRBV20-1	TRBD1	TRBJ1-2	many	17	CSASIGSGQGDSHGYTF	TGCAGTGCTAGTATAGGCTCCGGACAGGGTGATTCCCATGGCTACACCTTC
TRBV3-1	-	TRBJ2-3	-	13	CASSQDWGDTQYF	TGTGCCAGCAGCCAAGATTGGGGGGATACGCAGTATTTT
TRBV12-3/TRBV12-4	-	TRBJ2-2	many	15	CASTLGGGGTGELFF	TGTGCCAGCACTCTAGGGGGAGGGGGGACCGGGGAGCTGTTTTTT
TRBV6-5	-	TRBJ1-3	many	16	CASSSDGLTAGNTIYF	TGTGCCAGCAGTTCGGACGGCTTGACGGCTGGAAACACCATATATTTT
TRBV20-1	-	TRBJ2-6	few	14	CSAREVSGANVLTF	TGCAGTGCTAGAGAGGTGTCTGGGGCCAACGTCCTGACTTTC
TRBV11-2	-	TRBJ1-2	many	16	CASSLRGDGYNYGYTF	TGTGCCAGCAGCTTAAGGGGGGACGGTTATAACTATGGCTACACCTTC
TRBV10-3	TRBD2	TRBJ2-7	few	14	CAISEGAGGYEQYF	TGTGCCATCAGTGAGGGAGCGGGGGGCTACGAGCAGTACTTC
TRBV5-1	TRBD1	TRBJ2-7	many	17	CASSLDPDRYGVYEQYF	TGCGCCAGCAGCTTGGACCCGGACAGGTATGGTGTCTACGAGCAGTACTTC
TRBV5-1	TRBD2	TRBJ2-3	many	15	CASSSAGSGTDTQYF	TGCGCCAGCAGCTCAGCGGGGTCTGGCACAGATACGCAGTATTTT
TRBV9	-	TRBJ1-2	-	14	CASKAEGKSRGYTF	TGTGCCAGCAAGGCCGAGGGAAAATCTCGCGGCTACACCTTC
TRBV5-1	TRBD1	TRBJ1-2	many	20	CASSSPMTGGSTSSYYGYTF	TGCGCCAGCAGCTCGCCTATGACAGGGGGCAGTACTAGTAGTTACTATGGCTACACCTTC
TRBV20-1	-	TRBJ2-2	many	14	CSVKGRLSTGELFF	TGCAGTGTTAAGGGACGGCTCAGCACCGGGGAGCTGTTTTTT
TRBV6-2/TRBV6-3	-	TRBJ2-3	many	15	CASSYWNTLTDTQYF	TGTGCCAGCAGTTACTGGAACACCCTCACAGATACGCAGTATTTT
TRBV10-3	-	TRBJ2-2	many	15	CAISAPPPGTGELFF	TGTGCCATCAGTGCCCCCCCTCCGGGCACCGGGGAGCTGTTTTTT
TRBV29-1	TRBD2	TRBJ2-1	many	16	CSVARTGGPPYNEQFF	TGCAGCGTTGCTAGGACGGGAGGGCCGCCCTACAATGAGCAGTTCTTC
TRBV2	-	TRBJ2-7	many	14	CASRGGQFIYEQYF	TGTGCCAGCAGGGGTGGACAGTTTATCTACGAGCAGTACTTC
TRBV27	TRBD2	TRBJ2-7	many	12	CAIGTGGSEQYF	TGTGCCATCGGGACGGGGGGAAGCGAGCAGTACTTC
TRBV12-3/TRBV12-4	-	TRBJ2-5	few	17	CASSLARSGGNQETQYF	TGTGCCAGCAGTTTAGCGCGGTCGGGTGGGAACCAAGAGACCCAGTACTTC
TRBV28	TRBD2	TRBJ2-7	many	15	CASSSNAGTSDEQYF	TGTGCCAGCAGTTCGAACGCCGGGACTAGCGACGAGCAGTACTTC
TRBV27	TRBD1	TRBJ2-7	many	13	CASSHRGRYEQYF	TGTGCCAGCAGTCACAGGGGGCGATACGAGCAGTACTTC
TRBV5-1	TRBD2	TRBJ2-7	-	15	CASSLGTRLSYEQYF	TGCGCCAGCAGCTTGGGGACTAGACTTTCCTACGAGCAGTACTTC
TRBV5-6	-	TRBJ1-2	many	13	CASSFSDANGYTF	TGTGCCAGCAGCTTTAGTGACGCGAATGGCTACACCTTC
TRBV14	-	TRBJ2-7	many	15	CASSRLKGSSYEQYF	TGTGCCAGCAGCCGCCTCAAGGGGAGCTCCTACGAGCAGTACTTC
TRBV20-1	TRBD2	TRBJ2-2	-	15	CSARTSGRLAGELFF	TGCAGTGCGAGGACTAGCGGGAGATTGGCCGGGGAGCTGTTTTTT
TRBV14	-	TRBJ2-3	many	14	CASSHDFRGDTQYF	TGTGCCAGCAGCCATGACTTCCGAGGAGATACGCAGTATTTT